The following is a TCR beta chain sequence with its context. In the original workflow: It was from reference gene primer amplification that nucleated cell counts were estimated. The method was immunoSEQ multiplex PCR; TCRdb's version includes in-frame clones alone and lacks a portion of them. V, J and clone size derive from that table, while D and trimming were established from the DNA sequence. Among approximately 230,000 clones listed, about 91% were seen once. This sample stems from a study of blood T cell repertoires in COVID-19. Looking at the study overall: The United States, Italy and Spain provided the acute and convalescent COVID-19 samples. T cells, B-cell-depleted T cells, or PBMCs supplied cDNA or gDNA.

Trimming took off 3 bases at V and 1 base at J, with 13 bases between the two ends. Per germline, CDR1 KGHSH and CDR2 LQKENI. The CDR3 extends over 16 amino acids. Sequenced sample: peripheral blood. This TCR was sampled from an elderly man with acute or convalescent COVID-19. The J gene is TRBJ1-3, the V gene TRBV18; possibly TRBD1 for D (6 bases). CDR3: CASSPLQGTSGNTIYF. Here the CDR3 DNA reads TGTGCCAGCTCACCGTTACAGGGTACGTCTGGAAACACCATATATTTT.